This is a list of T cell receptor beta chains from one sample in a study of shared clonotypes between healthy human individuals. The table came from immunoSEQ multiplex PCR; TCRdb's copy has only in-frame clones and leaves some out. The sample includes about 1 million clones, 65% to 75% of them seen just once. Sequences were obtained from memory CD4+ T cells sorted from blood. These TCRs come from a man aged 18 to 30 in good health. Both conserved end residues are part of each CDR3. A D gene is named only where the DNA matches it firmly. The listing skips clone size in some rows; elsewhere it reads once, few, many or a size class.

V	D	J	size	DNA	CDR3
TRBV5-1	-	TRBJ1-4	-	TGCGCCAGCAGCTCGCCAAGGGGGGTGACTAATGAAAAACTGTTTTTT	CASSSPRGVTNEKLFF
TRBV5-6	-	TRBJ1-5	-	TGTGCCAGCAGCCCGGGCGGTTTCGGCGGTCAGCCCCAGCATTTT	CASSPGGFGGQPQHF
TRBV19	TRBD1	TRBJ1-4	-	TGTGCCAGTAGTCCGGGACAGGCCACTAATGAAAAACTGTTTTTT	CASSPGQATNEKLFF
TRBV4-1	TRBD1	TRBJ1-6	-	TGCGCCAGCAGCCAAGAGGGGCCAGAGACAGGGTATTCACCCCTCCACTTT	CASSQEGPETGYSPLHF
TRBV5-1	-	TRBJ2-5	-	TGCGCCAGCAGCTTGGATAGTAGCGCGGTGACCCAGTACTTC	CASSLDSSAVTQYF
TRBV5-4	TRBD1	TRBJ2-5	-	TGTGCCAGCAGCTTGTTACAGGGGACCCAAGAGACCCAGTACTTC	CASSLLQGTQETQYF
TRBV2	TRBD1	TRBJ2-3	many	TGTGCCAGCAGTGGGATGACAGGGCATACGCAGTATTTT	CASSGMTGHTQYF
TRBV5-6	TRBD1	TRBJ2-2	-	TGTGCCAGCACACCGGACAGGGGGTTGCCCGGGGAGCTGTTTTTT	CASTPDRGLPGELFF
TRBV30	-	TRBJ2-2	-	TGTGCCTGTGGTAACACCGGGGAGCTGTTTTTT	CACGNTGELFF
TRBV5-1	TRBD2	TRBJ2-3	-	TGCGCCAGCAGCTTGGGCAGCGGGGGCACAGATACGCAGTATTTT	CASSLGSGGTDTQYF
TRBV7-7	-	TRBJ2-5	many	TGTGCTAGCAGCTTAGGCGGGCCAGGGAAGACCCAGTACTTC	CASSLGGPGKTQYF
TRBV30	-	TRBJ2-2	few	TGTGCCTGTGAGGGGGCCGGGGAGCTGTTTTTT	CACEGAGELFF
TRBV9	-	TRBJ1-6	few	TGTGCCAGCAGCGGAGCGACAGGAGGTAATTCACCCCTCCACTTT	CASSGATGGNSPLHF
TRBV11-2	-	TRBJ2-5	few	TGTGCCAGCAGCTACAGGGTCTGGGAGACCCAGTACTTC	CASSYRVWETQYF
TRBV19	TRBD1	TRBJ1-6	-	TGTGCCAGTACCGCCCTCCGGACAGGGACCAATTCACCCCTCCACTTT	CASTALRTGTNSPLHF
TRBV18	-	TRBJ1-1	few	TGTGCCAGCTCACCTTCACAGGGAATAGGTACTGAAGCTTTCTTT	CASSPSQGIGTEAFF
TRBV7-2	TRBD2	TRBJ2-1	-	TGTGCCAGCAGCTTATCCCGACTAGCGGGAGTTGGAGAGCAGTTCTTC	CASSLSRLAGVGEQFF
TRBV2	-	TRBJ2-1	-	TGTGCCAGCAGGGAGGGGCTAGCGACGGGTCGTGAGCAGTTCTTC	CASREGLATGREQFF
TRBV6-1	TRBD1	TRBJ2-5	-	TGTGCCAGCAGTGAAGGGGACAGGGGAATGCAAGAGACCCAGTACTTC	CASSEGDRGMQETQYF
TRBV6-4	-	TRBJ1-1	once	TGTGCCAGCAGTGACCCGGGGCAGGACTGGGAATTCGGTGAAGCTTTCTTT	CASSDPGQDWEFGEAFF
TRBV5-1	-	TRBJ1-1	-	TGCGCCAGCAGCCGGACTCCTTATGAGGTGAACACTGAAGCTTTCTTT	CASSRTPYEVNTEAFF
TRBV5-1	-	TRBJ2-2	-	TGCGCCAGCAGCTTGGGAGGGGCGAATGGCGGGGAGCTGTTTTTT	CASSLGGANGGELFF
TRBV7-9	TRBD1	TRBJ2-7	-	TGTGCCAGCAGCTCCCGACAGGGGGGTCCCTACGAGCAGTACTTC	CASSSRQGGPYEQYF
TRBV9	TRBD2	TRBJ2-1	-	TGTGCCAGCAGCGTAGCGGCTAGCGGGATATATGAGCAGTTCTTC	CASSVAASGIYEQFF
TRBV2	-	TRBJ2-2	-	TGTGCCAGCAGTGAGCAGGGTCACGGGGAGCTGTTTTTT	CASSEQGHGELFF
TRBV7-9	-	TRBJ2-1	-	TGTGCCAGCAGACAAACTAGTGATGAGCAGTTCTTC	CASRQTSDEQFF
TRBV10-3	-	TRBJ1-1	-	TGTGCCATCAGTCTCTCGGACTTGAACACTGAAGCTTTCTTT	CAISLSDLNTEAFF
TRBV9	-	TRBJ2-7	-	TGTGCCAGCAGCGTTTCTAGCGCCTTTGGCTACGAGCAGTACTTC	CASSVSSAFGYEQYF
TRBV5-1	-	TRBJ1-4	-	TGCGCCAGCAAGGTTCAAGCCGCAGCAAATGAAAAACTGTTTTTT	CASKVQAAANEKLFF
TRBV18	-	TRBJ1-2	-	TGTGCCAGCTCACCAGGAAACGCAGCCTATGGCTACACCTTC	CASSPGNAAYGYTF
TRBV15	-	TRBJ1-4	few	TGTGCCACCAGCAGACAAAGAGCTGCAACTAATGAAAAACTGTTTTTT	CATSRQRAATNEKLFF
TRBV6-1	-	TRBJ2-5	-	TGTGCCAGCAGCCCCAGGGGGGGCGGAGAGACCCAGTACTTC	CASSPRGGGETQYF
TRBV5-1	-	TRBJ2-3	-	TGCGCCAGCAGCTTGGGTGAGGTAGATACGCAGTATTTT	CASSLGEVDTQYF
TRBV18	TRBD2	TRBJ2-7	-	TGTGCCAGCTCACCGTACGGGGGGAGGGGTCCTTACGAGCAGTACTTC	CASSPYGGRGPYEQYF
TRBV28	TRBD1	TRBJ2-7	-	TGTGCCAGCAGTACCTGGGGATCAGGGGGTAGTTACGAGCAGTACTTC	CASSTWGSGGSYEQYF
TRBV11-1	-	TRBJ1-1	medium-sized	TGTGCCAGCCTGGCATACGGGACGGGTCCCACTGAAGCTTTCTTT	CASLAYGTGPTEAFF
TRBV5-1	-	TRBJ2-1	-	TGCGCCAGCAGCGTATCTTCAGGGTACAATGAGCAGTTCTTC	CASSVSSGYNEQFF
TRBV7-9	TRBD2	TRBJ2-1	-	TGTGCCAGCACTAGCGGGAGCTCCTACAATGAGCAGTTCTTC	CASTSGSSYNEQFF
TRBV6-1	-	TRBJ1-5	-	TGTGCCAGCAAACGACAGCCGGATCAGCCCCAGCATTTT	CASKRQPDQPQHF
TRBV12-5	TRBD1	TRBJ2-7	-	TGTGCTAGCGCCTTGGGACAGGGGGGTTTTAGACCTACCTACGAGCAGTACTTC	CASALGQGGFRPTYEQYF
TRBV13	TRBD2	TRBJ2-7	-	TGTGCCAGCAGTCGGACTAGCGGGGGAAGCTCCTACGAGCAGTACTTC	CASSRTSGGSSYEQYF
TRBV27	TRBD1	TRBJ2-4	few	TGTGCCAGCAGTTTCACCGGGACAGAAAACATTCAGTACTTC	CASSFTGTENIQYF
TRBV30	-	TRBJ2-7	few	TGTGCCTGGAGTGTATTAGGGCTAGCGCGCTACGAGCAGTACTTC	CAWSVLGLARYEQYF